This record concerns one T cell receptor (beta chain) sequence. Only one count was recorded for this clone. Its antigen is not yet known. No much larger clonotype is one base removed from it; base qualities were not supplied. Trimming removed 8 bases from V and 5 bases from J; the gene matches leave 10 bases unexplained. The CDR3, from cysteine to phenylalanine, totals 15 residues. The only DNA kept is the CDR3, 45 bases in frame from the first base. CDR1 and CDR2 are drawn from the germline V gene: MDHEN, SYDVKM. The CDR3 regions of human TCRbeta chains were analyzed by immunosequencing. In the paper's pipeline: Repertoire TCRs were checked for matches against a reference library of SARS-CoV-2-specific TCRs that had been generated using the MIRA antigen-specificity platform. Breadth was defined as the fraction of unique TCRs that were SARS-CoV-2-associated. Depth was defined as the fraction of total T cells that were SARS-CoV-2-associated. Using the MIRA data, every spike-specific TCR was mapped to the spike region that the TCR reacted to and assigned to either a CD4 or a CD8 class. Log10-transformed breadth and depth values were compared by one-way ANOVA with Sidak's multiple comparisons tests. TCRdb limited this immuneACCESS table to in-frame rearrangements with V and J called. A share of clones is missing; checked studies link under half to unresolved V genes, and the rest is unexplained. Clonal size and the V and J genes are those of that table, whereas D and trimming came from the DNA. This sample gives 150,000 to 200,000 clones in total; 90% to 95% of them show up just once. The ten largest clonotypes hold around 1.8% of the sample.

This entry is derived from a study of T cell responses to AZD1222 COVID-19 vaccine (dated by TCRdb to about 2021). For the wider study: AZD1222 recipients whose second dose came at about 4 weeks and those whose second dose came at about 12 weeks were combined into one group, since spike-specific TCR depth and breadth did not differ between the two schedules. TCR sequencing was performed for 230 to 250 trial participants, of whom approximately 200 were given two doses of AZD1222 and around 25 were given two doses of MenACWY control vaccine. Trial participants were enrolled by age into subgroups of 18-55, 56-69 and 70-plus years, and around 140, 26 and 57 TCR-sequenced participants, respectively, were included in these subgroups. Study-wide conclusions, independent of this receptor: Vaccine-associated CD4 TCRs spanned the whole spike protein, with dominant responses in regions 160-218 and 743-854. A significant rise in spike-specific TCR breadth and depth was observed after two AZD1222 doses relative to day 0 and relative to MenACWY recipients. The 56-69-year group was small, and its depth increase did not reach significance, likely because of low power. Reportedly, almost half of the unique spike-specific TCRs recognized epitopes lying outside the regions that are mutated in the B.1.351 and B.1.1.7 variants. Only a handful of AZD1222 recipients were SARS-CoV-2 seropositive at baseline, limiting conclusions about previously exposed vaccinees. Most participants were white British and females outnumbered males, and the authors suggested that clonal diversity may have been underestimated. Because no samples from the day 14 peak response were available, repertoires could be characterized only after the peak T cell response.

In the paper's terms, the time point label means: baseline before first vaccination. Vaccinee samples came from UK trials COV001 and COV002, including a single-blind randomized controlled phase 2/3 trial of AZD1222 (ChAdOx1 nCoV-19) in healthy adults. Trial participant PBMC samples were collected at day 0 and day 28 after the second dose for TCRbeta chain sequencing. The TCR comes from an adult in good health. The starting material was peripheral blood, obtained on day 0 of AZD1222 vaccination. This receptor chain uses TRBV28 and TRBJ1-1; 11 bases in between match TRBD1. The sequenced DNA: TGTGCCAGCCAATCTTGGGGACAGGGGGATACTGAAGCTTTCTTT. Its translation is CASQSWGQGDTEAFF.